This TCR beta chain was captured by sequencing in a study of T cell responses to AZD1222 COVID-19 vaccine. With regard to this clone: The antigen is not known.

The germline V gene has CDR1 SGHVS and CDR2 FNYEAQ. This CDR3 comprises 15 residues. V lost 5 bases and J lost 5; bases outside the gene matches: 10. Assay used: immunoSEQ multiplex PCR; TCRdb lists only in-frame clones, some missing. In the table there are 100,000 to 150,000 clones, approximately 88% of which are singletons. Study-wide findings and caveats: Clonal diversity was possibly underestimated, and the donors were mostly white British, with more females. Spike was spanned by vaccine-associated CD4 TCRs, which were dominant at 160-218 and 743-854. After the peak T cell response, and only then, were repertoires sampled.

The chain carries TRBV7-6 and TRBJ2-5, with 8 bases that match TRBD2. The sequence was collected from an adult in good health. The source was peripheral blood, collected on day 0 of AZD1222 vaccination. The CDR3 DNA reads TGTGCCAGCAGCCCTGGGGTAGCGGGGTGGGAGACCCAGTACTTC. Protein product: CASSPGVAGWETQYF.